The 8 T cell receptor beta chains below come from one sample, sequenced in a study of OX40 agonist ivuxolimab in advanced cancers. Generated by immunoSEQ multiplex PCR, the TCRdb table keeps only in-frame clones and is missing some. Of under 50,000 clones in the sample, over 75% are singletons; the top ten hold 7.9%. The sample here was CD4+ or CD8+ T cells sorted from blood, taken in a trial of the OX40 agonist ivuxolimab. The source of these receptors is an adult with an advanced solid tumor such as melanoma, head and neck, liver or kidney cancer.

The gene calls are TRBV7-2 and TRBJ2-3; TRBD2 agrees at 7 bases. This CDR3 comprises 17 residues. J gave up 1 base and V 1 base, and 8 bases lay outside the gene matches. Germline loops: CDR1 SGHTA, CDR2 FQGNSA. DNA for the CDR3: TGTGCCAGCAGCTTAGTGGTCCGGGGAGGGGGCACAGATACGCAGTATTTT. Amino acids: CASSLVVRGGGTDTQYF. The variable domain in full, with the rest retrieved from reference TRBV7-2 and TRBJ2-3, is GAGVSQSPSNKVTEKGKDVELRCDPISGHTALYWYRQSLGQGLEFLIYFQGNSAPDKSGLPSDRFSAERTGGSVSTLTIQRTQQEDSAVYLCASSLVVRGGGTDTQYFGPGTRLTVL.

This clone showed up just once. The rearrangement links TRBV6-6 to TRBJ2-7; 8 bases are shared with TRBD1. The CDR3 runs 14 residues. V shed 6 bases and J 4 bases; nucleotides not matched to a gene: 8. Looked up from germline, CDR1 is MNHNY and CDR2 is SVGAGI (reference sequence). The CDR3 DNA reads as TGTGCCAGCAGGCCCGGACAGGGAAATTACGAGCAGTACTTC. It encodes CASRPGQGNYEQYF.

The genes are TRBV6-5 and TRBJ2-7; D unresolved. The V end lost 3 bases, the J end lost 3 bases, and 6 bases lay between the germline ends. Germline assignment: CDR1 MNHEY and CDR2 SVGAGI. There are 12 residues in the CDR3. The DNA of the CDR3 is TGTGCCAGCAGTTATTTGTACTACGAGCAGTACTTC. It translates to CASSYLYYEQYF.

The CDR3 spells CASSSAGWPSGELFF. CDR3 nucleotide sequence: TGTGCCAGTAGTAGTGCGGGATGGCCTTCGGGGGAGCTGTTTTTT. This chain links TRBV19 with TRBJ2-2; D is possibly TRBD2 (6 bases). Germline V CDR1 and CDR2: LNHDA, SQIVND (reference sequence). V lost 4 bases and J 8 bases, leaving 17 bases between the germline ends. The CDR3 has 15 residues.

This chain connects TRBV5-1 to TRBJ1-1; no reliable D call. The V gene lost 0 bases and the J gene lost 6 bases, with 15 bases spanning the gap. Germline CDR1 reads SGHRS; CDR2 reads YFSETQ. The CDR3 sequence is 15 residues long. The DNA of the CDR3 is TGCGCCAGCAGCTTGGCGTATCCCGAATGGGCTGAAGCTTTCTTT. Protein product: CASSLAYPEWAEAFF.

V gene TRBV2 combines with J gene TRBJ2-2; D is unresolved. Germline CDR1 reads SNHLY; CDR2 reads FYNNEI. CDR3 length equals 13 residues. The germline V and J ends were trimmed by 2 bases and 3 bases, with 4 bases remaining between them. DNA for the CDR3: TGTGCCAGCAGTGAAACCTACACCGGGGAGCTGTTTTTT. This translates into CASSETYTGELFF.

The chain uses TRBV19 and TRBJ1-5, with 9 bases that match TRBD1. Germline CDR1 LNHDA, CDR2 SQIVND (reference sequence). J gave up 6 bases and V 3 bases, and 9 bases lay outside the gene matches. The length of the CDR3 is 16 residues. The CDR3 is CASSIQQGARGQPQHF. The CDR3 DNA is TGTGCCAGTAGTATCCAACAGGGGGCGCGGGGTCAGCCCCAGCATTTT.

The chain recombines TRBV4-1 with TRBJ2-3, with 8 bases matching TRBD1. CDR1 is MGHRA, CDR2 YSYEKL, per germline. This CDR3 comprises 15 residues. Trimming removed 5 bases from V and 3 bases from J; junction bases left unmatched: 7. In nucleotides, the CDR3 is TGCGCCAGCAGCTTTACAGGGGGAATTACAGATACGCAGTATTTT. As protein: CASSFTGGITDTQYF.